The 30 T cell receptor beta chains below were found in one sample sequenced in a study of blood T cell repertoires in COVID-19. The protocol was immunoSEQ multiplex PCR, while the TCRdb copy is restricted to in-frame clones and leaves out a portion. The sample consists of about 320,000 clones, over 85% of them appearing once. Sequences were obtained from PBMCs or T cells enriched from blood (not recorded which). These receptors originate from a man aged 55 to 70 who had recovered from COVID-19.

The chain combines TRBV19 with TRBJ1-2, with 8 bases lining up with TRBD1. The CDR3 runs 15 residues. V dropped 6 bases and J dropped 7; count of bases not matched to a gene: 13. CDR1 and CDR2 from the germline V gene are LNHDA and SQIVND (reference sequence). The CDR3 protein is CASSYGQGLLSGYTF. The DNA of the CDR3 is TGTGCCAGTAGCTACGGACAGGGCCTTTTGAGTGGCTACACCTTC.

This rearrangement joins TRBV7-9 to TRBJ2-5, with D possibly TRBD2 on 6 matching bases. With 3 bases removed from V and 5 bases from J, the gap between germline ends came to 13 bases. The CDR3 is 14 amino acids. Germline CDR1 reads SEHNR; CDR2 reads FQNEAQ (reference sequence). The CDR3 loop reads CASSLPSVPETQYF. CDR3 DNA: TGTGCCAGCAGCTTGCCTAGCGTCCCGGAGACCCAGTACTTC.

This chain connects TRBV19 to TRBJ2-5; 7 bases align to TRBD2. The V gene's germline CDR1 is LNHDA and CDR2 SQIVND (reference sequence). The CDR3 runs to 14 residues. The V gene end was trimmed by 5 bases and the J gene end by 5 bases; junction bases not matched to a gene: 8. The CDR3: CASSRTRTVETQYF. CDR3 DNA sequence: TGTGCCAGTAGTCGGACTAGGACGGTTGAGACCCAGTACTTC. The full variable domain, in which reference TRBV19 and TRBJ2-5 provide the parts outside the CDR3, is DGGITQSPKYLFRKEGQNVTLSCEQNLNHDAMYWYRQDPGQGLRLIYYSQIVNDFQKGDIAEGYSVSREKKESFPLTVTSAQKNPTAFYLCASSRTRTVETQYFGPGTRLLVL.

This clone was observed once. CDR3 bases: TGTGCCAGCAGCGACTTTGGGGGCCCCACAGATACGCAGTATTTT. Protein: CASSDFGGPTDTQYF. The rearrangement links TRBV9 to TRBJ2-3, with a tentative D call TRBD1 (6 bases). Trimming removed 3 bases at V and 2 bases at J, with 13 bases between. This CDR3 spans 15 amino acids. Per germline, CDR1 SGDLS and CDR2 YYNGEE. The full variable domain, completed using reference TRBV9 and TRBJ2-3, is DSGVTQTPKHLITATGQRVTLRCSPRSGDLSVYWYQQSLDQGLQFLIQYYNGEERAKGNILERFSAQQFPDLHSELNLSSLELGDSALYFCASSDFGGPTDTQYFGPGTRLTVL.

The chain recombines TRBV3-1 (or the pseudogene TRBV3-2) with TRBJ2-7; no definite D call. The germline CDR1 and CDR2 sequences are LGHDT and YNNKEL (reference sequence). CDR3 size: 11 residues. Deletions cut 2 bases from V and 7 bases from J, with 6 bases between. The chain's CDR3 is CASSQYTEQYF. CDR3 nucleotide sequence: TGTGCCAGCAGCCAATACACGGAGCAGTACTTC.

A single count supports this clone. In DNA, the CDR3 is TGCAGTGCTAGTCTCCAAGAGACCCAGTACTTC. Protein sequence: CSASLQETQYF. The chain has TRBV20-1 and TRBJ2-5, with D hard to call. Germline loops: CDR1 DFQATT, CDR2 SNEGSKA (reference sequence). Trimming left V 3 bases short and J 1 base short, with 3 bases between. The length of the CDR3 is 11 residues.

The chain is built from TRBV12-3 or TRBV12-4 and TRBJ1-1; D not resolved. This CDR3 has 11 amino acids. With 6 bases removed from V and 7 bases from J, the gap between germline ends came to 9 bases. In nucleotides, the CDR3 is TGTGCCAGCAGGGAGGCAGGTGAAGCTTTCTTT. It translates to CASREAGEAFF.

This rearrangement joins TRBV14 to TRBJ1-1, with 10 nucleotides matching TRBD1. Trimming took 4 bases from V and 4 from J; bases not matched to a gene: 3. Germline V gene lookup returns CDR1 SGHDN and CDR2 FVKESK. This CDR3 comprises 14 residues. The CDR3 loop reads CASSRTGGGTEAFF. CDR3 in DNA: TGTGCCAGCAGCCGGACAGGGGGAGGCACTGAAGCTTTCTTT.

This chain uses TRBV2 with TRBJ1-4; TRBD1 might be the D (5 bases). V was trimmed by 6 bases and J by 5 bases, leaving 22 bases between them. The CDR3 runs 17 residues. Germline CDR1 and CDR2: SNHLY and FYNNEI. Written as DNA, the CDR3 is TGTGCCAGCAGGAAGATTCCCTTCGGGGGGAGAAATGAAAAACTGTTTTTT. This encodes CASRKIPFGGRNEKLFF.

CDR3 coding DNA: TGTGCCAGCAGTCCAAACAGGGGCCGCAACACCGGGGAGCTGTTTTTT. Translating gives CASSPNRGRNTGELFF. This sequence joins TRBV27 and TRBJ2-2; 7 nucleotides match TRBD1. The CDR3 loop spans 16 amino acids. Germline CDR1 is MNHEY and CDR2 is SMNVEV (reference sequence). V was clipped by 5 bases and J by 2 bases; unmatched bases: 8.

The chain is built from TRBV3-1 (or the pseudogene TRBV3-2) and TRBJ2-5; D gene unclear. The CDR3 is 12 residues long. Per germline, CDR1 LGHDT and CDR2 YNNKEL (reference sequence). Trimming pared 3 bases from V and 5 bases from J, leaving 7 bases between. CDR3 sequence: CASSHFSETQYF. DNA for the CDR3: TGTGCCAGCAGCCACTTTTCTGAGACCCAGTACTTC.

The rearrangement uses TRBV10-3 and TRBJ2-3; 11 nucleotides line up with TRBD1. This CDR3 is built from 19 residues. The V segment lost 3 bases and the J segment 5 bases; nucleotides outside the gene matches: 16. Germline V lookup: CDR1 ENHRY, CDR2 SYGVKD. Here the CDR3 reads CAISDPDGGGQGGLDTQYF. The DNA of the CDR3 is TGTGCCATCAGTGACCCAGACGGCGGGGGACAGGGGGGATTAGATACGCAGTATTTT.

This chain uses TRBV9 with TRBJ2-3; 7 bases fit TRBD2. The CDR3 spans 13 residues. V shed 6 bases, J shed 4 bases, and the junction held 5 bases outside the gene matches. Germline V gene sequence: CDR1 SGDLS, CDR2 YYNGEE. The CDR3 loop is CASNPAGADTQYF. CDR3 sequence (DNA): TGTGCCAGCAACCCCGCGGGGGCAGATACGCAGTATTTT.

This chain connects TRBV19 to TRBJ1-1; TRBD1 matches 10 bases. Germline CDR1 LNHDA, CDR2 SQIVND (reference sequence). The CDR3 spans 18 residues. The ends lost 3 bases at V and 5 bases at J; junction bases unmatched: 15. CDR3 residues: CASSIFPPRQGAGTEAFF. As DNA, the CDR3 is TGTGCCAGTAGTATTTTTCCCCCACGACAGGGGGCAGGAACTGAAGCTTTCTTT.

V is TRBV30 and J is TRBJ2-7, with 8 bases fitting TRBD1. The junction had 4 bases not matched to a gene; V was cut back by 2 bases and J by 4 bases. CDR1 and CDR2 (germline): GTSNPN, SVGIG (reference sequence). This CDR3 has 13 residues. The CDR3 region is CAWSIGQGYEQYF. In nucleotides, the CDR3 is TGTGCCTGGAGTATCGGACAGGGTTACGAGCAGTACTTC.

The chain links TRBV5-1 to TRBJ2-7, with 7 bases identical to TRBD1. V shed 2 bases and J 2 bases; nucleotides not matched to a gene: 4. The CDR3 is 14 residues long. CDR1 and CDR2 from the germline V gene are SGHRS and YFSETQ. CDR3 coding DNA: TGCGCCAGCAGCTTAAGCGACAGGGCCTACGAGCAGTACTTC. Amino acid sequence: CASSLSDRAYEQYF.

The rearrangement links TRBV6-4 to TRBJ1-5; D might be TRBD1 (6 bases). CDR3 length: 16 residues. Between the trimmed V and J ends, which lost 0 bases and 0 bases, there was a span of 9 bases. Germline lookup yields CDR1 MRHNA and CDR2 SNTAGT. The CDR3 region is CASSDSGGHSNQPQHF. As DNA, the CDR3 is TGTGCCAGCAGTGACTCTGGGGGACATAGCAATCAGCCCCAGCATTTT.

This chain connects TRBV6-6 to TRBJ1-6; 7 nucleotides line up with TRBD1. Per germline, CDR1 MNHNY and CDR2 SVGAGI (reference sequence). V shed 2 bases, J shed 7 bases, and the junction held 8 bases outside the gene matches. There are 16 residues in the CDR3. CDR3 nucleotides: TGTGCCAGCAGTTACCGCCGGGACAGCCGCAATTCACCCCTCCACTTT. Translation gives CASSYRRDSRNSPLHF.

The CDR3 coding sequence is TGTGCCAGCAGCTTAGCGGCTCGAGGGGCGGGAGAGCAGTACTTC. It yields the protein CASSLAARGAGEQYF. The chain joins TRBV11-3 to TRBJ2-7; D is perhaps TRBD2 (6 bases). Germline CDR1 reads SGHNT; CDR2 reads YENEEA. This CDR3 is built from 15 residues. Trimming removed 1 base from V and 7 bases from J, with 17 bases in between. Complete variable domain (other parts from reference TRBV11-3 and TRBJ2-7): EAGVVQSPRYKIIEKKQPVAFWCNPISGHNTLYWYLQNLGQGPELLIRYENEEAVDDSQLPKDRFSAERLKGVDSTLKIQPAELGDSAVYLCASSLAARGAGEQYFGPGTRLTVT.

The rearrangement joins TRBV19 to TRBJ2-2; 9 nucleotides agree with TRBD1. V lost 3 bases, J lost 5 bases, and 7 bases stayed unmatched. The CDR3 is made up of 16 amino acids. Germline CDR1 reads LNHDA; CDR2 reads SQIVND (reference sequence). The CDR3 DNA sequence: TGTGCCAGTAGTATCCCGACAGGGGGTGTTACCGGGGAGCTGTTTTTT. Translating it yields CASSIPTGGVTGELFF.

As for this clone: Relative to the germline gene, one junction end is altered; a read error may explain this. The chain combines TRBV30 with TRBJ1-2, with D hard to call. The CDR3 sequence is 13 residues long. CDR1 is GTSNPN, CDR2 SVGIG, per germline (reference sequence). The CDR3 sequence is CAWSVSENFGYTF. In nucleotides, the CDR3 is TGTGCCTGGAGTGTTTCGGAGAACTTTGGCTACACCTTC.

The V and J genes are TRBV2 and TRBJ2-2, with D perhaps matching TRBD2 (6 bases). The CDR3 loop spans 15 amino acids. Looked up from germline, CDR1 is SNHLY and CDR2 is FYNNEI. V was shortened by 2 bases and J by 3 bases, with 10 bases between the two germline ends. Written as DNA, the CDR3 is TGTGCCAGCAGTGAATCTGGGGGGTACACCGGGGAGCTGTTTTTT. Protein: CASSESGGYTGELFF.

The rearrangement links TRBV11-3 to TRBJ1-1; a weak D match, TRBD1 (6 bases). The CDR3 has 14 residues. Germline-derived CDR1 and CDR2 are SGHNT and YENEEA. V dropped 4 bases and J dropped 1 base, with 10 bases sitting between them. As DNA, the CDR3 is TGTGCCAGCAGCTCATCGGGACAGAACACTGAAGCTTTCTTT. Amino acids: CASSSSGQNTEAFF.

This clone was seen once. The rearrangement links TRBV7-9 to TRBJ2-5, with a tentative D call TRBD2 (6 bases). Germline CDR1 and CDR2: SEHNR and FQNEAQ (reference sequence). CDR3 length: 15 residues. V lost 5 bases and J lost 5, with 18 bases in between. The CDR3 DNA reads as TGTGCCAGCAGCCTCGATGGGGGGACTCGGGAGACCCAGTACTTC. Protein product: CASSLDGGTRETQYF.

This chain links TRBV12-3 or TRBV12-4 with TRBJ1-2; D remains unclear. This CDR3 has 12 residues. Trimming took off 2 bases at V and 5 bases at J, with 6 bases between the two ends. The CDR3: CASSLRRYGYTF. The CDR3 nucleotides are TGTGCCAGCAGTTTAAGGAGGTATGGCTACACCTTC.

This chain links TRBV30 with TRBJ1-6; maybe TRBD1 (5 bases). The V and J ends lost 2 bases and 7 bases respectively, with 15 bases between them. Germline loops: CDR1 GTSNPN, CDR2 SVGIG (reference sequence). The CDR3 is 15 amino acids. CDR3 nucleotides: TGTGCCTGGAGTCGAGGAGGGGTAGGGAATTCACCCCTCCACTTT. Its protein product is CAWSRGGVGNSPLHF.

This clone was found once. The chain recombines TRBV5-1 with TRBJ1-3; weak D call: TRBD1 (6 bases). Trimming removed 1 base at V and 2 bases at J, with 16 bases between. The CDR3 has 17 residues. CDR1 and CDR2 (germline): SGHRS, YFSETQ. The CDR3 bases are TGCGCCAGCAGCTTGACTACAGGGACCAGCGCTGGAAACACCATATATTTT. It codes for CASSLTTGTSAGNTIYF.

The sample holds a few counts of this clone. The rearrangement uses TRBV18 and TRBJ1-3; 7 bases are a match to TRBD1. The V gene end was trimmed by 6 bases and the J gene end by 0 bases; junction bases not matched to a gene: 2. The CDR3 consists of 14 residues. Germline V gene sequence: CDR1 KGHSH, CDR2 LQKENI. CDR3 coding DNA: TGTGCCAGCTCTGGGGACAGCTCTGGAAACACCATATATTTT. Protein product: CASSGDSSGNTIYF.

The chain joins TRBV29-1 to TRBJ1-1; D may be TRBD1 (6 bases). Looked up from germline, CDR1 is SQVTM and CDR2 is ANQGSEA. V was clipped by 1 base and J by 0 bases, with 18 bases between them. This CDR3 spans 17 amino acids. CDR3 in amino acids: CSVEGLGTGMVNTEAFF. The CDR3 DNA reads TGCAGCGTTGAAGGGTTGGGTACAGGGATGGTGAACACTGAAGCTTTCTTT.

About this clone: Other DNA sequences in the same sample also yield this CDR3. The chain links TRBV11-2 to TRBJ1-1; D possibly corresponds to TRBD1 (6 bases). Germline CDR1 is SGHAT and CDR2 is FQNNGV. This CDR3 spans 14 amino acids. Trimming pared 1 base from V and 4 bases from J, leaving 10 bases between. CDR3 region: CASSLVQGGTEAFF. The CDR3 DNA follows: TGTGCCAGCAGCTTAGTACAGGGCGGCACTGAAGCTTTCTTT.